These 23 T cell receptor beta chains were sequenced from one sample in a study of OX40 agonist ivuxolimab in advanced cancers. Sequenced by immunoSEQ multiplex PCR; TCRdb stores in-frame clones only, minus some. Seen here are approximately 28,000 clones, just over 90% observed once, and the top ten hold about 8.4%. Sequenced here: CD4+ or CD8+ T cells sorted from blood, sampled in a trial of the OX40 agonist ivuxolimab. These receptors were obtained from an adult with an advanced solid tumor such as melanoma, head and neck, liver or kidney cancer.

The chain links TRBV6-1 to TRBJ2-1; 8 bases line up with TRBD2. CDR1 MNHNS and CDR2 SASEGT come from the germline V gene. The CDR3 is 16 amino acids. Unmatched junction bases numbered 9, after V lost 0 bases and J lost 8 bases. CDR3 region: CASSEAWVAGKHEQFF. The CDR3 DNA follows: TGTGCCAGCAGTGAAGCGTGGGTAGCGGGAAAGCATGAGCAGTTCTTC.

V usage is TRBV4-3 and J usage is TRBJ2-1, with 11 bases identical to TRBD2. The germline CDR1 and CDR2 sequences are LGHNA and YSLEER. The CDR3 runs 19 residues. Trimming cost V 0 bases and J 2 bases; bases outside gene matches: 9. Here the CDR3 reads CASSQDTLAGGRPYNEQFF. The CDR3 region has the DNA TGCGCCAGCAGCCAAGATACCCTAGCGGGAGGACGCCCCTACAATGAGCAGTTCTTC.

V gene TRBV4-1 combines with J gene TRBJ1-1; D call uncertain. The CDR3 runs 15 residues. The germline CDR1 and CDR2 sequences are MGHRA and YSYEKL. V lost 0 bases to trimming and J lost 5 bases, with 13 bases between them. CDR3 region: CASSQDLNGGTEAFF. DNA for the CDR3: TGCGCCAGCAGCCAAGATCTCAACGGCGGGACTGAAGCTTTCTTT.

V gene TRBV5-6 combines with J gene TRBJ2-1, with D perhaps assigned TRBD1 or TRBD2 (6 bases each). Trimming pared 0 bases from V and 6 bases from J, leaving 16 bases between. Per germline, CDR1 SGHDT and CDR2 YYEEEE. The CDR3 consists of 16 residues. The CDR3 sequence: CASSLGGAGAVNEQFF. The CDR3 bases are TGTGCCAGCAGCTTGGGCGGGGCAGGGGCCGTCAATGAGCAGTTCTTC.

This sequence joins TRBV4-1 and TRBJ1-5; 8 bases agree with TRBD1. This CDR3 region has 16 residues. The V gene end was trimmed by 3 bases and the J gene end by 2 bases; junction bases not matched to a gene: 6. Germline V CDR1 and CDR2: MGHRA, YSYEKL. The CDR3 reads CASSQYQGQGNQPQHF. Written as DNA, the CDR3 is TGCGCCAGCAGCCAGTATCAGGGACAGGGCAATCAGCCCCAGCATTTT.

The rearrangement uses TRBV14 and TRBJ1-4; maybe TRBD1 (5 bases). Trimming took off 4 bases at V and 5 bases at J, with 14 bases between the two ends. The CDR3 length is 15 residues. Germline-derived CDR1 and CDR2 are SGHDN and FVKESK. Here the CDR3 reads CASSPVSRVNEKLFF. The CDR3 region has the DNA TGTGCCAGCAGCCCGGTTAGCAGGGTGAATGAAAAACTGTTTTTT. Full variable domain (missing parts from reference TRBV14 and TRBJ1-4): EAGVTQFPSHSVIEKGQTVTLRCDPISGHDNLYWYRRVMGKEIKFLLHFVKESKQDESGMPNNRFLAERTGGTYSTLKVQPAELEDSGVYFCASSPVSRVNEKLFFGSGTQLSVL.

This rearrangement joins TRBV6-1 to TRBJ2-7, with D maybe TRBD1 (7 bases). Germline-derived CDR1 and CDR2 are MNHNS and SASEGT. CDR3 length equals 15 residues. Trimming shortened V by 7 bases and J by 0 bases, and 16 bases separated the two germline ends. In DNA, the CDR3 is TGTGCCAGCACCCAGAGGGGGGACAGCTCCTACGAGCAGTACTTC. Its translation: CASTQRGDSSYEQYF.

In this sample, this clone turned up once. V is TRBV18 and J is TRBJ1-6, with 9 bases lining up with TRBD1. The V gene's germline CDR1 is KGHSH and CDR2 LQKENI. The CDR3 spans 16 residues. V shed 2 bases, J shed 7 bases, and the junction held 6 bases outside the gene matches. The CDR3 nucleotides read TGTGCCAGCTCACCAAATAAGGGACAGGGAAATTCACCCCTCCACTTT. Its protein is CASSPNKGQGNSPLHF. The full variable domain, its missing parts supplied by reference TRBV18 and TRBJ1-6, is NAGVMQNPRHLVRRRGQEARLRCSPMKGHSHVYWYRQLPEEGLKFMVYLQKENIIDESGMPKERFSAEFPKEGPSILRIQQVVRGDSAAYFCASSPNKGQGNSPLHFGNGTRLTVT.

This chain uses TRBV6-6 with TRBJ2-7, with 10 bases that match TRBD1. Germline V gene data show CDR1 as MNHNY and CDR2 as SVGAGI (reference sequence). V gave up 4 bases and J gave up 2 bases; unmatched junction bases: 2. The CDR3 has 14 residues. CDR3 DNA: TGTGCCAGCAGTTGGGGACAGGGGCCCTACGAGCAGTACTTC. The encoded protein is CASSWGQGPYEQYF.

This clone was detected a few times. This chain connects TRBV21-1 to TRBJ2-3. TRBV21-1 is annotated as a pseudogene. This CDR3 contains 17 residues. The CDR3 DNA reads TGTGCCAGCAGCAAAGGGAAGGACGGGCCCGACACAGATACGCAGTATTTT. Translating gives CASSKGKDGPDTDTQYF.

This clone was observed once. V usage is TRBV13 and J usage is TRBJ2-7; TRBD2 matches at 9 bases. Trimming at V came to 6 bases and at J to 0 bases, leaving 9 bases not matched to a gene. The CDR3 loop spans 16 amino acids. Germline CDR1 and CDR2: PRHDT and FYEKMQ (reference sequence). The CDR3 DNA reads as TGTGCCAGCAGACCCACTAGCGGGTACAGCTCCTACGAGCAGTACTTC. It yields the protein CASRPTSGYSSYEQYF.

V is TRBV7-9 and J is TRBJ2-1; 7 nucleotides agree with TRBD1. The CDR3 has 15 residues. V lost 2 bases and J lost 4; bases outside the gene matches: 5. Germline V gives CDR1 SEHNR, CDR2 FQNEAQ (reference sequence). The CDR3 DNA sequence: TGTGCCAGCAGCTTAACCCAGGGGGTTTACAATGAGCAGTTCTTC. Amino acid sequence: CASSLTQGVYNEQFF.

The chain employs TRBV4-1 and TRBJ1-5, with a tentative D call TRBD1 (5 bases). V lost 0 bases and J lost 5, with 11 bases in between. The CDR3 has 15 amino acids. CDR1 and CDR2 from the germline V gene are MGHRA and YSYEKL. The CDR3 reads CASSQERTGDQPQHF. For the CDR3, the DNA is TGCGCCAGCAGCCAAGAACGAACGGGGGATCAGCCCCAGCATTTT.

The chain combines TRBV13 with TRBJ1-1; D ambiguous. V lost 6 bases and J lost 0, with 14 bases in between. This CDR3 region has 15 residues. Looked up from germline, CDR1 is PRHDT and CDR2 is FYEKMQ (reference sequence). DNA for the CDR3: TGTGCCAGCAGTTCGGGTTCCGGGATGAACACTGAAGCTTTCTTT. Translating gives CASSSGSGMNTEAFF.

The chain carries TRBV28 and TRBJ2-1; D might be TRBD1 (6 bases). V shed 3 bases and J shed 3 bases, with 18 bases lying between them. Germline V gives CDR1 MDHEN, CDR2 SYDVKM. The CDR3 sequence is 17 residues long. CDR3 nucleotide sequence: TGTGCCAGCAGTTTCCTCATGACAGGTAGGGGCTACAATGAGCAGTTCTTC. Its protein is CASSFLMTGRGYNEQFF.

The chain is built from TRBV4-1 and TRBJ2-7, with 7 bases matching TRBD2. Trimming at V came to 0 bases and at J to 3 bases, leaving 5 bases not matched to a gene. The CDR3 has 15 residues. The V gene's germline CDR1 is MGHRA and CDR2 YSYEKL. The CDR3 DNA is TGCGCCAGCAGCCAAGATCCACTAGCGAACTACGAGCAGTACTTC. This gives the protein CASSQDPLANYEQYF.

J is TRBJ2-3 and V is TRBV4-1; 11 bases map to TRBD2. Germline CDR1 MGHRA, CDR2 YSYEKL. The CDR3 contains 16 residues. J was trimmed by 0 bases and V by 4 bases; bases with no gene match: 3. The CDR3 DNA reads TGCGCCAGCAGCCTTGGACTAGCGGGTAGCACAGATACGCAGTATTTT. It encodes CASSLGLAGSTDTQYF.

The V gene is TRBV4-3, the J gene TRBJ1-2; D is possibly TRBD1 (6 bases). Germline V gene lookup returns CDR1 LGHNA and CDR2 YSLEER. The CDR3 contains 15 residues. With 0 bases removed from V and 5 bases from J, the gap between germline ends came to 13 bases. CDR3 sequence reads: CASSQEKGGGYGYTF. CDR3 nucleotide sequence: TGCGCCAGCAGCCAAGAAAAGGGGGGTGGGTATGGCTACACCTTC.

The V call is TRBV25-1, the J call TRBJ2-7; D is ambiguous. CDR1 is MGHDK, CDR2 SYGVNS, per germline. Trimming removed 2 bases at V and 6 bases at J, with 2 bases between. The CDR3 runs to 10 residues. The CDR3 DNA is TGTGCCAGCAGTGAAGGCGAGCAGTACTTC. It yields the protein CASSEGEQYF.

The chain links TRBV19 to TRBJ2-7; D not certain. Germline V gives CDR1 LNHDA, CDR2 SQIVND (reference sequence). CDR3 length equals 13 residues. V dropped 7 bases and J dropped 0 bases, with 10 bases sitting between them. The CDR3 loop is CASKGISSYEQYF. The DNA for the CDR3 is TGTGCCAGTAAAGGAATCAGCTCCTACGAGCAGTACTTC.

CDR3 in amino acids: CASSSEQGIYGYTF. CDR3 DNA sequence: TGTGCCAGCAGCTCCGAACAGGGGATCTATGGCTACACCTTC. The chain recombines TRBV7-6 with TRBJ1-2, with 7 bases fitting TRBD1. This CDR3 contains 14 residues. The J segment lost 4 bases and the V segment lost 4 bases, leaving 6 bases of the junction unmatched. From germline, CDR1 is SGHVS and CDR2 FNYEAQ.

V is TRBV27 and J is TRBJ1-1, with 8 nucleotides matching TRBD1. The germline gives CDR1 MNHEY, CDR2 SMNVEV (reference sequence). The V gene end was trimmed by 2 bases and the J gene end by 1 base; junction bases not matched to a gene: 3. The CDR3 loop spans 15 amino acids. CDR3 sequence: CASSLDRGPNTEAFF. CDR3 DNA sequence: TGTGCCAGCAGTTTAGACAGGGGTCCGAACACTGAAGCTTTCTTT.

V is TRBV10-1 and J is TRBJ1-6, with D hard to call. Germline CDR1 and CDR2: WNHNN and SYGVQD (reference sequence). The CDR3 extends over 15 amino acids. V lost 0 bases and J lost 5, with 8 bases in between. The CDR3 coding sequence is TGCGCCAGCAGTGAGTCGCGGGAGGATAATTCACCCCTCCACTTT. Translated, it gives CASSESREDNSPLHF.